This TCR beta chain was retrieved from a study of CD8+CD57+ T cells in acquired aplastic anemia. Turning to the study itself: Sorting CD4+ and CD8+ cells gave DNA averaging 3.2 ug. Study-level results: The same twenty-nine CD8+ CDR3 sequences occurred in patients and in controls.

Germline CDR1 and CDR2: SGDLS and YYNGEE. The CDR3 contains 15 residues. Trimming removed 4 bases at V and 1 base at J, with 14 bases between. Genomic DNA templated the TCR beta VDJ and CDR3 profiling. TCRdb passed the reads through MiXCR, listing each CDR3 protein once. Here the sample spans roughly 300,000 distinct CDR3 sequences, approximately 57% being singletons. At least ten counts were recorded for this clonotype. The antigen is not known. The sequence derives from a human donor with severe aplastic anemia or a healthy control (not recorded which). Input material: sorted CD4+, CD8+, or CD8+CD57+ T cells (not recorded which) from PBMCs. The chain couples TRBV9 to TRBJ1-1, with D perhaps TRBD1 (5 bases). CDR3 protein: CASSLGTFSNTEAFF. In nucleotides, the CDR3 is TGTGCCAGCAGCCTCGGGACTTTTTCGAACACTGAAGCTTTCTTT.